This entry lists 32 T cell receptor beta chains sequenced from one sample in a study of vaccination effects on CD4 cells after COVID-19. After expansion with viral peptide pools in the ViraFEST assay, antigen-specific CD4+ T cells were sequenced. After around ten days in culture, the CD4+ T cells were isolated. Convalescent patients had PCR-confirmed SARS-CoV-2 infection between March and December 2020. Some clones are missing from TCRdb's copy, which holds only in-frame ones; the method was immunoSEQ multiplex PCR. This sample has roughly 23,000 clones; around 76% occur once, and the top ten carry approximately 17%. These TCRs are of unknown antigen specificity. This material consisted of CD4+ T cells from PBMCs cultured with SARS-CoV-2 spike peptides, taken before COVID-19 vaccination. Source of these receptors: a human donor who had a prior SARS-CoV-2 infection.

CDR3 sequence (DNA): TGTGCCAGCAGCAGAGAGTCTTCCTATGGCTACACCTTC. Encoded protein: CASSRESSYGYTF. The V and J genes are TRBV7-2 and TRBJ1-2; D is ambiguous. Germline-derived CDR1 and CDR2 are SGHTA and FQGNSA. Trimming stripped 5 bases from V and 4 bases from J, with 11 bases between. The CDR3 extends over 13 amino acids.

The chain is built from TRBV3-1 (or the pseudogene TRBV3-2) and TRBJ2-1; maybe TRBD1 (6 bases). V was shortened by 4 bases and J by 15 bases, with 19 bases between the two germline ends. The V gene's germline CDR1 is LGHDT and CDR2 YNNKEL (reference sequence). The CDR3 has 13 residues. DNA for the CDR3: TGTGCCAGCAGCCGGGACAACGTAGGGAATCTGTTCTTC. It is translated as CASSRDNVGNLFF.

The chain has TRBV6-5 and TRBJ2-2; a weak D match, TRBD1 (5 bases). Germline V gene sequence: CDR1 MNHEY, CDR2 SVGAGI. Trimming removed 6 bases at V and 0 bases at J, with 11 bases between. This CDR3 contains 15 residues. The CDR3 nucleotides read TGTGCCAGCAGGTGGGAAGGGGCGAACACCGGGGAGCTGTTTTTT. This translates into CASRWEGANTGELFF.

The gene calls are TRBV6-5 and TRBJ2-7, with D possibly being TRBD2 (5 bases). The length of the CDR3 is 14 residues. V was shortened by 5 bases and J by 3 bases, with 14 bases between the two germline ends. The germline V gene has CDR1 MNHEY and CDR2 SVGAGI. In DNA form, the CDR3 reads TGTGCCAGCAGTACCCTGAGCGGCAACTACGAGCAGTACTTC. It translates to CASSTLSGNYEQYF.

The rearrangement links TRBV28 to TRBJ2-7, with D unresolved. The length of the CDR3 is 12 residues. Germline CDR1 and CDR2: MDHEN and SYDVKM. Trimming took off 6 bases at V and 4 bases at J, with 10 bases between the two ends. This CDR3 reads CASSLLRYEQYF. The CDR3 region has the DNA TGTGCCAGCAGCCTTCTAAGGTACGAGCAGTACTTC.

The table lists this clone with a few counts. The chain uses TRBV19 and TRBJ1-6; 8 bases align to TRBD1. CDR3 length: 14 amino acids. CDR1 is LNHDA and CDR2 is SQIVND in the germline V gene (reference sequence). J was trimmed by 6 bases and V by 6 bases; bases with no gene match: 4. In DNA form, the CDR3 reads TGTGCCAGTAGCCAGGGGGCAGGTAATTCACCCCTCCACTTT. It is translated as CASSQGAGNSPLHF.

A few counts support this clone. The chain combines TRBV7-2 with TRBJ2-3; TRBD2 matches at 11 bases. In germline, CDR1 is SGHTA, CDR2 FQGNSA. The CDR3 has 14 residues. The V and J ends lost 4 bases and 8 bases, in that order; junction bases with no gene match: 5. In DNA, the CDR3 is TGTGCCAGCAGCTCTAGACTAGCGGGGCTTACGCAGTATTTT. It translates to CASSSRLAGLTQYF.

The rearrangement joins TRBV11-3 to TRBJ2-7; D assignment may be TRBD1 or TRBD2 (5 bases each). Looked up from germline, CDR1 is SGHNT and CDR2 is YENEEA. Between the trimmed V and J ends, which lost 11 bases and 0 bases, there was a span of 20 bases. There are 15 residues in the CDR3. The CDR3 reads CAGRGLPECSYEQYF. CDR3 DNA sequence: TGTGCCGGACGGGGCCTCCCGGAGTGCTCCTACGAGCAGTACTTC.

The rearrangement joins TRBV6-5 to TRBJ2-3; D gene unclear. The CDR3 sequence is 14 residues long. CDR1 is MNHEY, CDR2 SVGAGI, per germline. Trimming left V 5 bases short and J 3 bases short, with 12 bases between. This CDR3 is CASSLQEETDTQYF. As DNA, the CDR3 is TGTGCCAGCAGTCTCCAGGAAGAAACAGATACGCAGTATTTT.

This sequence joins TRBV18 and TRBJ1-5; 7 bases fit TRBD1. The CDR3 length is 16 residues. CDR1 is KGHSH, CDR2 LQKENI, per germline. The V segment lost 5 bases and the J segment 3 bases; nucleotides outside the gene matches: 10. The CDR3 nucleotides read TGTGCCAGCTCAAGCAAGACCGGGACAGACAATCAGCCCCAGCATTTT. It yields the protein CASSSKTGTDNQPQHF.

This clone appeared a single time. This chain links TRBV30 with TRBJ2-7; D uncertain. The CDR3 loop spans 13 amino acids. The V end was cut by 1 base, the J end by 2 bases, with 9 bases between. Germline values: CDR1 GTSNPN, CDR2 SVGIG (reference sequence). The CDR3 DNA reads TGTGCCTGGAGTGGCGGATACACCTACGAGCAGTACTTC. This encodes CAWSGGYTYEQYF.

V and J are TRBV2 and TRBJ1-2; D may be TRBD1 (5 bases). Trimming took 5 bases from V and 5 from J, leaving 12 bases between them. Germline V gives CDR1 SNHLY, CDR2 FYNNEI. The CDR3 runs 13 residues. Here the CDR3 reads CASSKDGTYGYTF. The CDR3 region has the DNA TGTGCCAGCAGTAAGGACGGGACGTATGGCTACACCTTC.

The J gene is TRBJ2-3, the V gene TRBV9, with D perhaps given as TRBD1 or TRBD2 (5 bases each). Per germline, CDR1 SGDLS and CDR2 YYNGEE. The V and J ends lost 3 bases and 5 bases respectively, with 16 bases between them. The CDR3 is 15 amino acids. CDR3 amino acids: CASSDRQGGGDTQYF. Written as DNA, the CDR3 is TGTGCCAGCAGCGATCGGCAGGGCGGAGGAGATACGCAGTATTTT.

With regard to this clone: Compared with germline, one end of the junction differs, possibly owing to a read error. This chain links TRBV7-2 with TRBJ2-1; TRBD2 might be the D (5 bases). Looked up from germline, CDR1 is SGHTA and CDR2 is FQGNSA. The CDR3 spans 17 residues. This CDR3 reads CASSLVGPGMSFNEQFF. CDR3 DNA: TGTGCCAGCAGCCTAGTGGGTCCCGGGATGTCCTTCAATGAGCAGTTCTTC.

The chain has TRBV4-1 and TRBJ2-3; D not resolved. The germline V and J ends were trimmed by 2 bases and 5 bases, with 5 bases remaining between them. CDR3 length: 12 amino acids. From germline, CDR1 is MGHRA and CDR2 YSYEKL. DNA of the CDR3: TGCGCCAGCAGCCAACTCTTAGATACGCAGTATTTT. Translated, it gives CASSQLLDTQYF.

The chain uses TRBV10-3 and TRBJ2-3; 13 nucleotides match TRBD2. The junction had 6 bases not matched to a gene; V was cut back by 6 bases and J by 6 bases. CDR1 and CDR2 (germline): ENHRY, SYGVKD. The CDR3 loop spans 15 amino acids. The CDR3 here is CAISQLAGGVDTQYF. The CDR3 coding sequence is TGTGCCATCAGCCAACTAGCGGGAGGGGTGGATACGCAGTATTTT.

CDR3 sequence (DNA): TGTGCCAGCAGTGGACGCCGTGTGGGTACCGGGGAGCTGTTTTTT. The encoded protein is CASSGRRVGTGELFF. The rearrangement uses TRBV2 and TRBJ2-2; no clear D gene. Germline lookup yields CDR1 SNHLY and CDR2 FYNNEI. The CDR3 spans 15 residues. V was pared by 4 bases and J by 5 bases, with 14 bases between.

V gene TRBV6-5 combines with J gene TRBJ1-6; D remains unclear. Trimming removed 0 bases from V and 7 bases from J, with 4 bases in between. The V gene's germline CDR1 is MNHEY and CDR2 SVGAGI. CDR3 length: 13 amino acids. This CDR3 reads CASSYSGNSPLHF. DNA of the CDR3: TGTGCCAGCAGTTACTCGGGGAATTCACCCCTCCACTTT.

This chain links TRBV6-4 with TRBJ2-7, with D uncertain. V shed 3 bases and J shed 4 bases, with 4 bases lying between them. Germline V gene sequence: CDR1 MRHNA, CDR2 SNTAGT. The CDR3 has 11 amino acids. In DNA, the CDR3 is TGTGCCAGCAGTGATAATTACGAGCAGTACTTC. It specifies CASSDNYEQYF.

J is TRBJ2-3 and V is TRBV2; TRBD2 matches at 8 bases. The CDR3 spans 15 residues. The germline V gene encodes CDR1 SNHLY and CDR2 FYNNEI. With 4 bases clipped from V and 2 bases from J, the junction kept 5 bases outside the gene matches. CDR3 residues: CASSGLAGITDTQYF. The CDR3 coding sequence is TGTGCCAGCAGTGGTTTAGCGGGGATCACAGATACGCAGTATTTT. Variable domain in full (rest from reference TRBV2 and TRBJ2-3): EPEVTQTPSHQVTQMGQEVILRCVPISNHLYFYWYRQILGQKVEFLVSFYNNEISEKSEIFDDQFSVERPDGSNFTLKIRSTKLEDSAMYFCASSGLAGITDTQYFGPGTRLTVL.

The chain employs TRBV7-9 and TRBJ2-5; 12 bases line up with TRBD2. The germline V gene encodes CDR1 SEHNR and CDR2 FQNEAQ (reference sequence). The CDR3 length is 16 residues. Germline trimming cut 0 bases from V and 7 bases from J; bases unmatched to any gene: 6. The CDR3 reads CASSLALAGGPGTQYF. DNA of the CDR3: TGTGCCAGCAGCTTAGCCCTAGCGGGGGGGCCGGGGACCCAGTACTTC.

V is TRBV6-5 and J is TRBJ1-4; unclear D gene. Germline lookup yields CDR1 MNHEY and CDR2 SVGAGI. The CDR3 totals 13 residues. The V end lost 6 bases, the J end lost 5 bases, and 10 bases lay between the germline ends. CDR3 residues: CASSSYANEKLFF. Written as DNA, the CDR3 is TGTGCCAGCAGCAGTTACGCCAATGAAAAACTGTTTTTT.

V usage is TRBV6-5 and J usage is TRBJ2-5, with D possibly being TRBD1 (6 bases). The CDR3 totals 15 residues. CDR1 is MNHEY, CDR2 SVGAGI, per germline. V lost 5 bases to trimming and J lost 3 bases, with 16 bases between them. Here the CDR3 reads CASSLDSARKETQYF. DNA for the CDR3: TGTGCCAGCAGTCTGGACAGTGCCCGAAAAGAGACCCAGTACTTC.

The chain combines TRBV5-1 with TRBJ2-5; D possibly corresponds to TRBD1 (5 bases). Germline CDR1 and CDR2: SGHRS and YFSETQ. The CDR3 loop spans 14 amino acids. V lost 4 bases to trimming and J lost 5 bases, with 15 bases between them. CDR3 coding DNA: TGCGCCAGCAGCGCCCGGGTCCCAGGGGAGACCCAGTACTTC. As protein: CASSARVPGETQYF.

The CDR3 nucleotides are TGCGCCAGCAGCGACGGGGACAGGGGAGTTTTCGGGGAGCTGTTTTTT. As protein: CASSDGDRGVFGELFF. This chain connects TRBV5-1 to TRBJ2-2, with 10 bases identical to TRBD1. V lost 4 bases, J lost 7 bases, and 10 bases stayed unmatched. CDR1 SGHRS and CDR2 YFSETQ come from the germline V gene. This CDR3 has 16 residues.

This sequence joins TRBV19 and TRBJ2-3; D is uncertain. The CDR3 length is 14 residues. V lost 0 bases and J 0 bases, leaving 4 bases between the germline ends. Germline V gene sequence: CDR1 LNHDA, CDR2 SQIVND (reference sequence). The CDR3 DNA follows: TGTGCCAGTAGTATAGATGGAAGCACAGATACGCAGTATTTT. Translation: CASSIDGSTDTQYF. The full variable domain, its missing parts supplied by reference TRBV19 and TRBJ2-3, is DGGITQSPKYLFRKEGQNVTLSCEQNLNHDAMYWYRQDPGQGLRLIYYSQIVNDFQKGDIAEGYSVSREKKESFPLTVTSAQKNPTAFYLCASSIDGSTDTQYFGPGTRLTVL.

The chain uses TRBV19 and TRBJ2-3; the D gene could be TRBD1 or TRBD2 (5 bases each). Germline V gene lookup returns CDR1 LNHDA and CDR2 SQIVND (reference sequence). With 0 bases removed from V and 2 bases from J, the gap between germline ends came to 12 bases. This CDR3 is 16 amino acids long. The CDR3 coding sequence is TGTGCCAGTAGTATAGACCGGGACGGTATCACAGATACGCAGTATTTT. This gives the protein CASSIDRDGITDTQYF. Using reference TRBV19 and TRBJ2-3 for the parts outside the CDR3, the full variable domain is DGGITQSPKYLFRKEGQNVTLSCEQNLNHDAMYWYRQDPGQGLRLIYYSQIVNDFQKGDIAEGYSVSREKKESFPLTVTSAQKNPTAFYLCASSIDRDGITDTQYFGPGTRLTVL.

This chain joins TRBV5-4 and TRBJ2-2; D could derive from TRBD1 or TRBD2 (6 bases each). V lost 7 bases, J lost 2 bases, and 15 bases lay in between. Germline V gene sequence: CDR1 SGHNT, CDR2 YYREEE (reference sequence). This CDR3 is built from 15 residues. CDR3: CASLRGPKNTGELFF. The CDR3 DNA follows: TGTGCCAGCCTCCGGGGGCCGAAAAACACCGGGGAGCTGTTTTTT.

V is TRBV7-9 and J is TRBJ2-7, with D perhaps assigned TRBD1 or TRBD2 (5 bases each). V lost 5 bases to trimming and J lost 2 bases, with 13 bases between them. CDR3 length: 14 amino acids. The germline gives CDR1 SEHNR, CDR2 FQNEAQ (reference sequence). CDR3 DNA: TGTGCCAGCAGCCCGACGGGACCCCCCTACGAGCAGTACTTC. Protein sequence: CASSPTGPPYEQYF.

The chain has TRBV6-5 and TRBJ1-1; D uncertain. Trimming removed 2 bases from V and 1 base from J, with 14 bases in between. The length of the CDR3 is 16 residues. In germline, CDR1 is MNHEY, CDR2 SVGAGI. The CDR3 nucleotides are TGTGCCAGCAGTTACCAAGATATGATCACGAACACTGAAGCTTTCTTT. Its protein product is CASSYQDMITNTEAFF.

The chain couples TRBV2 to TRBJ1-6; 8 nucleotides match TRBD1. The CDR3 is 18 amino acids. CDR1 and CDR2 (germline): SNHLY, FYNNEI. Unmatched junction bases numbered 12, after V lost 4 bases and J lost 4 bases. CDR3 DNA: TGTGCCAGCAGTGTAAACAGGGGGGCAGCATCTTATAATTCACCCCTCCACTTT. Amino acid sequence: CASSVNRGAASYNSPLHF.

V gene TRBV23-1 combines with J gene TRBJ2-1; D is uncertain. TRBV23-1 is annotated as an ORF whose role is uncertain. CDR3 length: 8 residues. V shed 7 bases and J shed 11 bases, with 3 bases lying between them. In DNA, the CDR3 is TGCGCCAGCACCCAGCAGTTCTTC. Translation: CASTQQFF.